The clone carrying this T cell receptor (beta chain) was counted a single time. This sample is drawn from a study of CD8+CD57+ T cells in acquired aplastic anemia. Germline V CDR1 and CDR2: MDHEN, SYDVKM. The CDR3 runs to 16 residues. The V and J ends lost 8 bases and 0 bases respectively, with 17 bases between them. The study profiled TCR beta VDJ and CDR3 using genomic DNA as template. In TCRdb, the reads were re-called with MiXCR into one record per CDR3 protein. The sample records 150,000 to 200,000 distinct CDR3 sequences, 48% being singletons. In patients chosen for sequencing, flow cytometry had shown CD8+CD57+ cell expansion.

What was sequenced was sorted CD4+, CD8+, or CD8+CD57+ T cells (not recorded which) from PBMCs. The origin of this receptor is a human donor with aplastic anemia. J is TRBJ2-4 and V is TRBV28, with unresolved D. For the CDR3, the DNA is TGTGCCAGCCCGCCCCCAGGAAGCTTAGCCAAAAACATTCAGTACTTC. Protein: CASPPPGSLAKNIQYF.